This TCR beta chain was captured in a study of control samples from healthy donors and cancer patients. Trimming shortened V by 1 base and J by 5 bases, and 11 bases separated the two germline ends. The germline V gene has CDR1 MNHEY and CDR2 SMNVEV (reference sequence). The CDR3 has 14 amino acids. This clone occurred once. The data were produced by immunoSEQ multiplex PCR, yet TCRdb's version contains in-frame clones alone and is incomplete. The sample shows some 20,000 clones, approximately 90% of them seen only once. The source is an older woman with head and neck cancer. The chain is built from TRBV27 and TRBJ1-1; unclear D gene. The sample taken for sequencing was PBMCs. This chain's CDR3 is CASSLFGLRTEAFF. CDR3 coding DNA: TGTGCCAGCAGTTTATTTGGACTACGGACTGAAGCTTTCTTT.